The 3 T cell receptor beta chains below all came from one sample that was sequenced in a study of OX40 agonist ivuxolimab in advanced cancers. Library method: the immunoSEQ multiplex PCR assay. TCRdb took over this immuneACCESS table, retaining in-frame rearrangements with V and J assigned. Such tables are incomplete; in checked studies, under half of the missing clones stem from an unresolved V gene, and the remainder is unexplained. This sample comprises 65,000 to 80,000 clones, approximately 90% of them detected only once. The top ten constitute roughly 0.9% of the sample. This sample comprised CD4+ or CD8+ T cells sorted from blood, obtained in a trial of the OX40 agonist ivuxolimab. These receptor sequences come from an adult with an advanced solid tumor such as melanoma, head and neck, liver or kidney cancer.

V and J are TRBV19 and TRBJ1-3; TRBD1 agrees at 8 bases. This CDR3 has 14 amino acids. The trim removed 7 bases at V and 2 bases at J, leaving 4 bases unmatched. The V gene's germline CDR1 is LNHDA and CDR2 SQIVND (reference sequence). CDR3 bases: TGTGCCAGTACCCAGACAGGGGCTGGAAACACCATATATTTT. Translated: CASTQTGAGNTIYF. The whole variable domain, filled in from reference TRBV19 and TRBJ1-3, reads DGGITQSPKYLFRKEGQNVTLSCEQNLNHDAMYWYRQDPGQGLRLIYYSQIVNDFQKGDIAEGYSVSREKKESFPLTVTSAQKNPTAFYLCASTQTGAGNTIYFGEGSWLTVV.

Here the CDR3 DNA reads TGTGCCAGCAGTTCCGGGACAACTAGAGAAGCTTTCTTT. Protein: CASSSGTTREAFF. The J gene is TRBJ1-1, the V gene TRBV6-5; a possible D gene is TRBD1 (6 bases). The CDR3 covers 13 residues. Germline lookup yields CDR1 MNHEY and CDR2 SVGAGI. V dropped 4 bases and J dropped 8 bases, with 14 bases sitting between them.

The chain joins TRBV15 to TRBJ2-5, with D perhaps TRBD1 (6 bases). The germline V and J ends were trimmed by 1 base and 2 bases, with 8 bases remaining between them. Germline CDR1 and CDR2: LNHNV and YYDKDF (reference sequence). The CDR3 runs 14 residues. CDR3 protein: CATSRGGQQETQYF. The DNA of the CDR3 is TGTGCCACCAGCAGAGGAGGACAGCAAGAGACCCAGTACTTC.